This TCR beta chain appears in the sequencing data of a study of cytomegalovirus exposure and HLA in healthy donors. Measured with immunoSEQ multiplex PCR; TCRdb has only the in-frame clones, and not every one. The sample records about 120,000 clones, roughly 90% being singletons. Findings of the study overall: Subsequent analysis of the 120 or so validation repertoires found a tendency for first-cohort TCR clusters to co-occur.

On this clone itself: Its antigen is still unknown.

Sequenced sample: PBMCs. The sequence was collected from a woman between 18 and 29 years old in good health and CMV-seronegative.

CDR3 residues: CASSQVGQGLSNQPQHF. The CDR3 DNA reads as TGCGCCAGCAGCCAAGTCGGACAGGGGCTTAGCAATCAGCCCCAGCATTTT. This chain links TRBV4-1 with TRBJ1-5, with 9 bases aligning to TRBD1. CDR1 and CDR2 from the germline V gene are MGHRA and YSYEKL. This CDR3 has 17 residues. Germline trimming cut 1 base from V and 0 bases from J; bases unmatched to any gene: 4.